This T cell receptor (beta chain) was recovered during a study of blood T cell repertoires in COVID-19. Measured with immunoSEQ multiplex PCR; TCRdb has only the in-frame clones, and not every one. The profile shows approximately 210,000 clones, around 81% of them singletons. The CDR3 runs 17 residues. Germline CDR1 and CDR2: SEHNR and FQNEAQ (reference sequence). The junction had 11 bases not matched to a gene; V was cut back by 6 bases and J by 1 base. Sequenced material: PBMCs or T cells enriched from blood (not recorded which). The V gene is TRBV7-9, the J gene TRBJ2-7; 11 bases are shared with TRBD1. The TCR was taken from a man between 25 and 39 years old with acute COVID-19. The CDR3 coding sequence is TGTGCCAGCAGATCCGGGACAGGGGGAAACTCATCCTACGAGCAGTACTTC. Protein product: CASRSGTGGNSSYEQYF.